This entry lists 14 T cell receptor beta chains sequenced from one sample in a study of human T cells and chemical hapten exposure. MiXCR, applied by TCRdb to the RACE reads, yields one record per CDR3 protein. In the table there are a few hundred thousand distinct CDR3 sequences, around 5.5% of which are singletons. Time point reported: pre-sensitization, week 0. Treatment denoted: therapeutic diphenylcyclopropenone sensitization with weekly scalp DPC. The sequencing used whole blood, collected in connection with sensitization to the hapten diphenylcyclopropenone (DPC). Receptors were obtained from a woman in her late teens or twenties with alopecia areata. Some clones in this sample may be carry-over from other donors' samples.

This clonotype was found many times. The rearrangement links TRBV7-2 to TRBJ1-5; D remains ambiguous. V gave up 4 bases and J gave up 6 bases, with 10 bases separating them. The germline CDR1 and CDR2 sequences are SGHTA and FQGNSA. This CDR3 spans 13 amino acids. The CDR3 protein is CASSSFDGQPQHF. The CDR3 DNA follows: TGTGCCAGCAGCTCCTTCGACGGTCAGCCCCAGCATTTT.

This clonotype was counted many times. This sequence joins TRBV7-6 and TRBJ1-4; a weak D match, TRBD1 (6 bases). This CDR3 region has 15 residues. Germline V CDR1 and CDR2: SGHVS, FNYEAQ. V was clipped by 3 bases and J by 2 bases, with 10 bases between them. CDR3 DNA sequence: TGTGCCAGCAGCTTGGCAGGGGCCACTAATGAAAAACTGTTTTTT. It is translated as CASSLAGATNEKLFF.

The chain combines TRBV6-1 with TRBJ2-7; 9 bases are a match to TRBD1. The CDR3 is 15 amino acids. The germline gives CDR1 MNHNS, CDR2 SASEGT. V gave up 2 bases and J gave up 5 bases; unmatched junction bases: 7. CDR3 region: CASSEFGQGSDEQYF. For the CDR3, the DNA is TGTGCCAGCAGTGAATTCGGACAGGGGTCAGACGAGCAGTACTTC.

Ten or more counts support this clonotype. The chain links TRBV18 to TRBJ2-5, with a tentative D call TRBD2 (6 bases). CDR3 length equals 18 residues. Trimming took 6 bases from V and 1 from J, leaving 24 bases between them. Per the germline V gene, CDR1 is KGHSH and CDR2 is LQKENI. The DNA for the CDR3 is TGTGCCAGCTCCCGACAAATCGAGCCGGGGGACGCCCAAGAGACCCAGTACTTC. It specifies CASSRQIEPGDAQETQYF.

This clonotype was recorded a few times. This chain joins TRBV7-8 and TRBJ2-3; D possibly uses TRBD1 or TRBD2 (5 bases each). The CDR3 totals 15 residues. CDR1 is SGHVS and CDR2 is FQNEAQ in the germline V gene. Trimming cost V 2 bases and J 1 base, with 10 bases left between them. The CDR3 DNA is TGTGCCAGCAGCTTACGGGAAGGGGGCACAGATACGCAGTATTTT. This translates into CASSLREGGTDTQYF.

The V gene is TRBV2, the J gene TRBJ1-4, with D uncertain. The CDR3 contains 12 residues. V dropped 1 base and J dropped 4 bases, with 1 base sitting between them. Germline values: CDR1 SNHLY, CDR2 FYNNEI. The CDR3 nucleotides are TGTGCCAGCAGTGAAGATAATGAAAAACTGTTTTTT. This encodes CASSEDNEKLFF.

At least ten counts were recorded for this clonotype. This rearrangement joins TRBV28 to TRBJ1-3; no firm D call. The CDR3 sequence is 15 residues long. Germline-derived CDR1 and CDR2 are MDHEN and SYDVKM. V was pared by 8 bases and J by 0 bases, with 14 bases between. This CDR3 is CASVPSMFSGNTIYF. CDR3 nucleotides: TGTGCCAGCGTCCCTTCAATGTTCTCTGGAAACACCATATATTTT.

This clonotype has just a few counts. V gene TRBV14 combines with J gene TRBJ1-5; tentatively, D is TRBD1 (5 bases). This CDR3 comprises 17 residues. V lost 0 bases and J lost 3, with 15 bases in between. The germline V gene has CDR1 SGHDN and CDR2 FVKESK. The CDR3 protein is CASSQDLSRETNQPQHF. The CDR3 bases are TGTGCCAGCAGCCAAGATCTATCCAGGGAGACCAATCAGCCCCAGCATTTT.

This clonotype was detected ten times or more. The genes are TRBV6-2 or TRBV6-3 and TRBJ1-5, with TRBD1 as a possible D gene (5 bases). This CDR3 spans 16 amino acids. Germline V CDR1 and CDR2: MNHEY, SVGEGT. Trimming pared 4 bases from V and 0 bases from J, leaving 13 bases between. The CDR3 loop is CASSSDRYFSNQPQHF. The CDR3 coding sequence is TGTGCCAGCAGTTCTGACAGATATTTTAGCAATCAGCCCCAGCATTTT.

V usage is TRBV6-1 and J usage is TRBJ1-6, with D maybe TRBD1 (5 bases). Trimming removed 7 bases at V and 18 bases at J, with 13 bases between. CDR1 and CDR2 (germline): MNHNS, SASEGT. The CDR3 runs to 10 residues. The CDR3 DNA reads as TGTGCCAGCATCGAGGACACAACCCACTTT. Translation gives CASIEDTTHF.

This clonotype occurred a few times. The CDR3 DNA reads as TGTGCCAGCAGTTACTCAAAGGGACAGGGGTACGAGCAGTACTTC. The encoded protein is CASSYSKGQGYEQYF. This chain links TRBV6-5 with TRBJ2-7; 10 bases line up with TRBD1. Germline V gene data show CDR1 as MNHEY and CDR2 as SVGAGI. The V segment lost 0 bases and the J segment 4 bases; nucleotides outside the gene matches: 3. The CDR3 spans 15 residues.

This clonotype was seen at least ten times. The V and J genes are TRBV10-3 and TRBJ2-1, with 9 nucleotides matching TRBD1. Germline CDR1 is ENHRY and CDR2 is SYGVKD. J lost 8 bases, V lost 4 bases, and 3 bases had no gene match. This CDR3 has 13 amino acids. This CDR3 reads CAISGQGVDEQFF. CDR3 DNA sequence: TGTGCCATCAGTGGACAGGGGGTGGATGAGCAGTTCTTC.

This chain uses TRBV5-1 with TRBJ2-2; weak D call: TRBD1 (6 bases). V shed 1 base and J shed 5 bases, with 12 bases lying between them. CDR3 length: 15 residues. Germline-derived CDR1 and CDR2 are SGHRS and YFSETQ. The CDR3 reads CASSLSRTATGELFF. Here the CDR3 DNA reads TGCGCCAGCAGCTTGTCGCGGACAGCTACCGGGGAGCTGTTTTTT.

This chain links TRBV18 with TRBJ2-7; D is possibly TRBD1 (5 bases). In germline, CDR1 is KGHSH, CDR2 LQKENI. This CDR3 spans 13 amino acids. The germline V and J ends were trimmed by 3 bases and 3 bases, with 9 bases remaining between them. In nucleotides, the CDR3 is TGTGCCAGCTCACCTCTAACAGGCTACGAGCAGTACTTC. This sequence encodes CASSPLTGYEQYF.